This TCR beta chain was sequenced for a study of early T cells in non-severe SARS-CoV-2 infection (dated by TCRdb to about 2021). For context, the study as a whole: Because TCR sequencing relied on bulk RNA taken from unsorted whole blood, pairing of alpha and beta chains was not possible.

This was a case-control study nested in a cohort of healthcare workers in London, UK, who had nasopharyngeal swab PCR tests and blood samples taken every week. Healthcare workers were recruited between 23 and 31 March 2020, during the week of the UK lockdown, and were followed weekly for up to about 15 weeks. This clonotype was recorded at least ten times. What this receptor recognizes is not known. No base-level quality is on record; no much larger clone is a single base apart. Libraries were built with 5' RACE. Sequencing was carried out with a NextSeq 500. Unique molecular identifiers were attached to individual cDNA molecules in the TCR library protocol so that sequencing error and PCR bias could be corrected. Both TCR alpha and beta chains were sequenced, and tight co-correlation was observed between alpha and beta sequence abundances in each sample. For the original study's pipeline: V gene, J gene and CDR3 annotation of TCR sequences was performed with Decombinator V4. Expanded TCRs were defined as changing significantly between any two time points under a Poisson model with p below 0.0001. TCR abundances were normalised to the total number of TCRs sequenced per sample and were expressed as counts per million. VDJdb, accessed 1 November 2021, was searched for CMV, EBV and SARS-CoV-2 annotated TCRs, excluding TCRs annotated for multiple antigens. TCRdb took the public reads, trimmed them with fastp at Q25, ran MiXCR for clone calling and kept in-frame beta chains. Each entry merges the rows of one CDR3 protein and shows their most common DNA and genes. The V and J calls were determined by TCRdb, not by the authors. For this sample the table gives over 75,000 distinct CDR3 sequences, of which around 14% were detected only once. The top ten clones comprise approximately 2% of the sample.

The paper's findings and limits, for the study overall: Matching against VDJdb was skewed toward anti-spike CD8 responses, likely underestimated virus-specific expansions, and missed private and CD4 specificities.

Sequencing was performed on whole blood. The receptor comes from an adult who was a healthcare worker with PCR-confirmed SARS-CoV-2 infection or an uninfected control (not recorded which).

The nucleotide sequence is given as TGCGCCAGCAGCTCGACAGGGGGCGCACCCTACGAGCAGTACTTC. Its protein is CASSSTGGAPYEQYF. The sequence joins TRBV5-1 to TRBJ2-7; a stretch of 10 junction bases matches TRBD1. From cysteine to phenylalanine, the CDR3 is 15 amino acids long. The kept DNA is CDR3 alone, 45 bases in frame from the first base. The germline V gene supplies CDR1 SGHRS and CDR2 YFSETQ. Here V drops 3 bases and J drops 2 bases, and the junction holds 5 bases not matched to any gene. The full variable domain, with segments outside the CDR3 supplied by the reference TRBV5-1 and TRBJ2-7 proteins, appears as KAGVTQTPRYLIKTRGQQVTLSCSPISGHRSVSWYQQTPGQGLQFLFEYFSETQRNKGNFPGRFSGRQFSNSRSEMNVSTLELGDSALYLCASSSTGGAPYEQYFGPGTRLTVT.